This passage covers 17 T cell receptor beta chains from one sample sequenced in a study of cytomegalovirus exposure and HLA in healthy donors (dated by TCRdb to 2016 to 2017). Libraries were made using the immunoSEQ multiplex PCR assay. A mixture of 60 forward primers for TCR Vbeta segments and 13 reverse primers for TCR Jbeta segments was used in the multiplex PCR. As stored in TCRdb, this immuneACCESS dataset retains in-frame rearrangements with V and J assigned. A fraction of the clones does not appear; measured against another copy, unresolved V genes explain less than half of the discrepancy, and the remainder lacks a known reason. Present in this sample are just over 200,000 clones, 75% to 90% of which were seen just once. Less than 3% of the sample comes from the top ten. Sequenced: PBMCs. All receptors derive from a woman in her thirties or forties in good health and CMV-seronegative.

V usage is TRBV5-1 and J usage is TRBJ2-7; TRBD1 matches 11 bases. The CDR3 runs 15 residues. The germline V gene has CDR1 SGHRS and CDR2 YFSETQ. Unmatched junction bases numbered 4, after V lost 0 bases and J lost 5 bases. The CDR3 DNA reads as TGCGCCAGCAGCTTGGTGGGACAGGGGGGAGACGAGCAGTACTTC. This translates into CASSLVGQGGDEQYF.

The chain joins TRBV27 to TRBJ1-1; D is perhaps TRBD1 (6 bases). Between the trimmed V and J ends, which lost 6 bases and 8 bases, there was a span of 10 bases. The CDR3 extends over 11 amino acids. The germline gives CDR1 MNHEY, CDR2 SMNVEV (reference sequence). The CDR3 DNA reads TGTGCCAGCAGCCACGGGACAGAAGCTTTCTTT. This sequence encodes CASSHGTEAFF.

The chain is built from TRBV28 and TRBJ2-3; 9 bases agree with TRBD2. Germline loops: CDR1 MDHEN, CDR2 SYDVKM. J lost 7 bases, V lost 2 bases, and 10 bases had no gene match. The CDR3 spans 16 residues. The CDR3 DNA reads as TGTGCCAGCAGTTTAAATCCTAGCGGGGTCAAAAATACGCAGTATTTT. This sequence encodes CASSLNPSGVKNTQYF.

Of note for this clone: The junction differs from germline at one of its ends, possibly a read error. V gene TRBV23-1 combines with J gene TRBJ2-7; 7 nucleotides line up with TRBD1. TRBV23-1 is assigned to the ORF class and has an uncertain function. CDR3 length: 14 residues. CDR3 sequence: CASSQCEITGAGCF. The CDR3 region has the DNA TGCGCCAGCAGTCAATGCGAAATTACAGGGGCAGGGTGCTTC.

This sequence joins TRBV6-5 and TRBJ1-4; possibly TRBD1 for D (6 bases). This CDR3 has 15 residues. V was pared by 3 bases and J by 3 bases, with 11 bases between. In germline, CDR1 is MNHEY, CDR2 SVGAGI. The CDR3 nucleotides read TGTGCCAGCAGTTATTTGGGGGCCCCTAATGAAAAACTGTTTTTT. It specifies CASSYLGAPNEKLFF.

V usage is TRBV27 and J usage is TRBJ2-1; 10 positions match TRBD2. Per germline, CDR1 MNHEY and CDR2 SMNVEV (reference sequence). The CDR3 runs to 16 residues. The V and J ends lost 4 bases and 2 bases, in that order; junction bases with no gene match: 5. The DNA of the CDR3 is TGTGCCAGCAGTTCGCCAGCGGGAGGGCCCTACAATGAGCAGTTCTTC. This sequence encodes CASSSPAGGPYNEQFF.

The chain recombines TRBV18 with TRBJ1-2; tentatively, D is TRBD1 (6 bases). The CDR3 is made up of 13 amino acids. The V end lost 8 bases, the J end lost 2 bases, and 12 bases lay between the germline ends. Germline V gene lookup returns CDR1 KGHSH and CDR2 LQKENI. The DNA of the CDR3 is TGTGCCAGCGCGTCAGGACAGAACTATGGCTACACCTTC. Its translation: CASASGQNYGYTF.

V is TRBV6-1 and J is TRBJ2-2, with D perhaps TRBD2 (5 bases). CDR1 is MNHNS, CDR2 SASEGT, per germline. The CDR3 covers 16 residues. V was cut by 3 bases and J by 7 bases, with 18 bases left in between. CDR3 sequence reads: CASSDRRGSYNGELFF. CDR3 nucleotides: TGTGCCAGCAGTGATCGTCGGGGTAGTTATAACGGGGAGCTGTTTTTT.

The chain couples TRBV28 to TRBJ2-3; 9 nucleotides match TRBD2. Germline values: CDR1 MDHEN, CDR2 SYDVKM. V lost 4 bases, J lost 5 bases, and 7 bases stayed unmatched. The length of the CDR3 is 15 residues. In DNA, the CDR3 is TGTGCCAGCAGTTCTGGCGGGAGGGGGGAAGATACGCAGTATTTT. This sequence encodes CASSSGGRGEDTQYF.

The chain is built from TRBV6-1 and TRBJ2-1; maybe TRBD1 (5 bases). The CDR3 contains 15 residues. Trimming left V 8 bases short and J 0 bases short, with 14 bases between. Per the germline V gene, CDR1 is MNHNS and CDR2 is SASEGT. The CDR3 is CASSTDSLSYNEQFF. The CDR3 bases are TGTGCCAGCTCGACAGACTCCCTCTCCTACAATGAGCAGTTCTTC.

Of note for this clone: Other DNA sequences from this sample encode an identical CDR3 as well. This chain connects TRBV7-8 to TRBJ2-1; D remains ambiguous. Germline V gene data show CDR1 as SGHVS and CDR2 as FQNEAQ. Between the trimmed V and J ends, which lost 6 bases and 4 bases, there was a span of 7 bases. The CDR3 loop spans 12 amino acids. The CDR3: CASSPVYNEQFF. As DNA, the CDR3 is TGTGCCAGCAGTCCTGTTTACAATGAGCAGTTCTTC.

The CDR3 sequence is CASSTGVRRYQETPYF. CDR3 nucleotides: TGTGCCAGCAGCACAGGGGTAAGGCGGTACCAAGAGACCCCGTACTTC. The chain is built from TRBV21-1 and TRBJ2-5; the DNA was not compared with TRBD1, the D call given in the table. TRBV21-1 is noted as a pseudogene. The CDR3 runs 16 residues.

The V call is TRBV19, the J call TRBJ1-2; no reliable D call. Germline CDR1 reads LNHDA; CDR2 reads SQIVND (reference sequence). This CDR3 is 19 amino acids long. V was shortened by 3 bases and J by 3 bases, with 26 bases between the two germline ends. The CDR3 is CASSMGLMPRTEFDYGYTF. In DNA form, the CDR3 reads TGTGCCAGTAGTATGGGTTTAATGCCTCGGACTGAATTTGACTATGGCTACACCTTC.

The chain employs TRBV27 and TRBJ2-1; 13 bases fit TRBD2. Germline CDR1 and CDR2: MNHEY and SMNVEV (reference sequence). Trimming removed 3 bases from V and 9 bases from J; junction bases left unmatched: 2. There are 14 residues in the CDR3. This chain's CDR3 is CASSLTSGRSEQFF. The CDR3 coding sequence is TGTGCCAGCAGTTTGACTAGCGGGAGGAGTGAGCAGTTCTTC.

The chain uses TRBV25-1 and TRBJ2-7; no definite D call. The CDR3 is 15 residues long. V gave up 3 bases and J gave up 1 base, with 13 bases separating them. Germline V gives CDR1 MGHDK, CDR2 SYGVNS. The chain's CDR3 is CASSDARRPSYEQYF. As DNA, the CDR3 is TGTGCCAGCAGTGATGCAAGGCGGCCTTCCTACGAGCAGTACTTC.

The rearrangement links TRBV5-1 to TRBJ2-7, with TRBD1 identical over 8 bases. CDR3 length: 15 amino acids. With 0 bases clipped from V and 5 bases from J, the junction kept 7 bases outside the gene matches. Germline-derived CDR1 and CDR2 are SGHRS and YFSETQ. This CDR3 reads CASSLVGQGADEQYF. The CDR3, as DNA: TGCGCCAGCAGCTTGGTTGGGCAGGGGGCGGACGAGCAGTACTTC.

The gene calls are TRBV15 and TRBJ2-5; TRBD1 is a possible D gene (6 bases). The V gene's germline CDR1 is LNHNV and CDR2 YYDKDF (reference sequence). Trimming took 0 bases from V and 5 from J, leaving 10 bases between them. The CDR3 has 14 amino acids. The CDR3: CATSRDSQGETQYF. For the CDR3, the DNA is TGTGCCACCAGCAGAGATTCGCAGGGGGAGACCCAGTACTTC.